The 14 T cell receptor beta chains given below trace back to one sample, sequenced in a study of blood T cell repertoires in COVID-19. TCRdb's table, derived via immunoSEQ multiplex PCR, lists solely in-frame clones and lacks some. This sample has a few hundred thousand clones, with about 86% found just once. Material for sequencing was peripheral blood. The receptor source for this set is a woman aged 60-75 years with COVID-19, enrolled during active disease.

This clone was recorded only once. The chain is built from TRBV7-6 and TRBJ2-2; 10 positions match TRBD2. This CDR3 contains 16 residues. Trimming cost V 5 bases and J 0 bases; bases outside gene matches: 3. Per the germline V gene, CDR1 is SGHVS and CDR2 is FNYEAQ. The DNA of the CDR3 is TGTGCCAGCAGCCCAAGCGGGGGGGCGAACACCGGGGAGCTGTTTTTT. It is translated as CASSPSGGANTGELFF.

The V call is TRBV29-1, the J call TRBJ2-5, with D unclear. Between the trimmed V and J ends, which lost 2 bases and 2 bases, there was a span of 6 bases. The germline V gene encodes CDR1 SQVTM and CDR2 ANQGSEA. This CDR3 comprises 12 residues. CDR3 sequence (DNA): TGCAGCGTTGAATGGCAGCAAGAGACCCAGTACTTC. Protein: CSVEWQQETQYF.

The chain joins TRBV30 to TRBJ2-2; maybe TRBD1 (5 bases). The germline V gene encodes CDR1 GTSNPN and CDR2 SVGIG (reference sequence). The CDR3 covers 12 residues. With 1 base removed from V and 7 bases from J, the gap between germline ends came to 7 bases. The CDR3 loop is CAWSAGFGELFF. The CDR3 DNA reads as TGTGCCTGGAGTGCAGGGTTCGGGGAGCTGTTTTTT.

The chain combines TRBV5-1 with TRBJ1-2; 10 bases line up with TRBD1. This CDR3 has 17 residues. Germline V gene lookup returns CDR1 SGHRS and CDR2 YFSETQ. V lost 5 bases to trimming and J lost 8 bases; unmatched junction nucleotides: 18. For the CDR3, the DNA is TGCGCCAGCAGTGACCCCTCAACCGGGACAGGGGTTAGCGGCTACACCTTC. Protein: CASSDPSTGTGVSGYTF.

This chain links TRBV6-6 with TRBJ2-1; 8 positions match TRBD2. The germline V gene has CDR1 MNHNY and CDR2 SVGAGI (reference sequence). The CDR3 is 18 residues long. Trimming cost V 5 bases and J 1 base; bases outside gene matches: 13. For the CDR3, the DNA is TGTGCCAGCAGTCCCGGCGTTAGCGGGGTGGGGTCCTACAATGAGCAGTTCTTC. Protein sequence: CASSPGVSGVGSYNEQFF.

The chain links TRBV11-3 to TRBJ1-1, with unresolved D. The V end lost 6 bases, the J end lost 4 bases, and 15 bases lay between the germline ends. Per the germline V gene, CDR1 is SGHNT and CDR2 is YENEEA. This CDR3 region has 14 residues. In DNA form, the CDR3 reads TGTGCCAGCAGAGGGAGGGCGGGGTCCACTGAAGCTTTCTTT. The encoded protein is CASRGRAGSTEAFF.

J is TRBJ2-3 and V is TRBV7-3; 9 bases are shared with TRBD2. The CDR3 loop spans 17 amino acids. V lost 4 bases to trimming and J lost 1 base; unmatched junction nucleotides: 9. Germline V gene lookup returns CDR1 SGHTA and CDR2 FQGTGA. The CDR3 reads CASSSEVRGGRTDTQYF. The CDR3 DNA reads TGTGCCAGCAGCTCGGAAGTGCGGGGGGGACGCACAGATACGCAGTATTTT.

The genes are TRBV9 and TRBJ2-1, with 9 bases aligning to TRBD2. The V and J ends lost 0 bases and 5 bases, in that order; junction bases with no gene match: 3. Germline V gives CDR1 SGDLS, CDR2 YYNGEE. There are 15 residues in the CDR3. The CDR3 spells CASSVGRGGHNEQFF. The CDR3 DNA reads as TGTGCCAGCAGCGTAGGGCGGGGGGGCCACAATGAGCAGTTCTTC.

This clone was observed once. This chain links TRBV7-2 with TRBJ2-7; D is perhaps TRBD2 (6 bases). V was clipped by 4 bases and J by 4 bases, with 29 bases between them. This CDR3 is 19 amino acids long. The germline V gene has CDR1 SGHTA and CDR2 FQGNSA. CDR3 in amino acids: CASSSDKGLQVFPSYEQYF. DNA for the CDR3: TGTGCCAGCAGCTCAGATAAGGGACTCCAGGTTTTCCCAAGTTACGAGCAGTACTTC.

The chain joins TRBV5-1 to TRBJ2-2, with a tentative D call TRBD2 (6 bases). The germline V gene encodes CDR1 SGHRS and CDR2 YFSETQ. The CDR3 loop spans 13 amino acids. V gave up 4 bases and J gave up 6 bases, with 10 bases separating them. CDR3 bases: TGCGCCAGCAGCGACGGGGGTCCCGGGGAGCTGTTTTTT. As protein: CASSDGGPGELFF.

The V call is TRBV7-9, the J call TRBJ1-2; tentatively, D is TRBD1 (6 bases). This CDR3 has 14 residues. Germline CDR1 reads SEHNR; CDR2 reads FQNEAQ (reference sequence). V lost 2 bases, J lost 2 bases, and 9 bases lay in between. The CDR3 nucleotides are TGTGCCAGCAGCTTATTTCAGGGGAACTATGGCTACACCTTC. Translation: CASSLFQGNYGYTF.

V gene TRBV18 combines with J gene TRBJ1-3; possible D gene TRBD1, 6 bases. The V and J ends lost 3 bases and 4 bases respectively, with 13 bases between them. This CDR3 region has 15 residues. Germline V gene lookup returns CDR1 KGHSH and CDR2 LQKENI. CDR3 in amino acids: CASSPVGARGNTIYF. The CDR3 DNA reads as TGTGCCAGCTCACCTGTGGGGGCGCGAGGAAACACCATATATTTT.

This chain links TRBV5-6 with TRBJ2-3; a possible D gene is TRBD2 (5 bases). The CDR3 contains 15 residues. V was clipped by 0 bases and J by 6 bases, with 14 bases between them. Germline V gene data show CDR1 as SGHDT and CDR2 as YYEEEE. CDR3 sequence (DNA): TGTGCCAGCAGCTTGGTACCTAGCTACCAGGATACGCAGTATTTT. Protein sequence: CASSLVPSYQDTQYF. Filled out from reference TRBV5-6 and TRBJ2-3, the complete variable domain reads DAGVTQSPTHLIKTRGQQVTLRCSPKSGHDTVSWYQQALGQGPQFIFQYYEEEERQRGNFPDRFSGHQFPNYSSELNVNALLLGDSALYLCASSLVPSYQDTQYFGPGTRLTVL.

The J gene is TRBJ1-2, the V gene TRBV12-3 or TRBV12-4; D is unclear. This CDR3 comprises 13 residues. The V end lost 1 base, the J end lost 3 bases, and 6 bases lay between the germline ends. CDR3 protein: CASSLGADYGYTF. CDR3 in DNA: TGTGCCAGCAGTTTAGGGGCAGACTATGGCTACACCTTC.